This TCR beta chain was identified in a study of shared clonotypes between healthy human individuals. On the study more broadly: Those who served as donors were a couple of women and a few men between the ages of 18 and 49.

It was CD45RO-negative cells, positively selected for CCR7, that made up naive CD8 cells, with terminally differentiated effector memory CD45RA+ cells excluded. With V trimmed by 5 bases and J by 2 bases, 5 bases remained unmatched. This CDR3 is built from 14 residues. CDR1 and CDR2 (germline): SGHNT, YYREEE (reference sequence). As concerns this clone: Its antigen is not known.

The data were produced by immunoSEQ multiplex PCR, yet TCRdb's version contains in-frame clones alone and is incomplete. The sample carries about 2 million clones, approximately 94% recorded once. Study outcomes and limitations: Clonotype sharing among donors was thought likely to change with sequencing depth. Sequencing of the sorted subsets was shown by rarefaction to be incomplete despite large depth. The small donor group covered limited genetic and exposure diversity.

The sequence was collected from a man aged 18 to 30 in good health. The sequenced material came from naive CD8+ T cells sorted from blood. The gene calls are TRBV5-4 and TRBJ2-3; the match to TRBD1 covers 7 bases. DNA for the CDR3: TGTGCCAGCAGTCTCGACAGGGTCACAGATACGCAGTATTTT. Translated, it gives CASSLDRVTDTQYF.